This T cell receptor (beta chain) was recovered during a study of shared clonotypes between healthy human individuals. Authors' data handling: Without quality scores, immunoSEQ junctional reads could not be filtered like full-length reads. Data came from immunoSEQ multiplex PCR; TCRdb stores just in-frame clones and leaves some out. For V, J and clone size, that table is used; D and trimming come from the DNA. The sample has about 510,000 clones; 75% to 80% are singletons. V was pared by 6 bases and J by 5 bases, with 6 bases of the junction left unmatched. Per the germline V gene, CDR1 is SGHTA and CDR2 is FQGTGA. The length of the CDR3 is 13 residues. Genomic DNA for unsorted samples was obtained from 70 million to 100 million PBMCs.

The sequence came from a woman in her 40s in good health. Some clones in this sample may be carry-over from other donors' samples. Sequencing was done on a sample of PBMCs. The chain is built from TRBV7-3 and TRBJ2-5, with TRBD1 matching 7 bases. The CDR3 DNA is TGTGCCAGCAGTAGACAGGGCGGTGAGACCCAGTACTTC. Protein sequence: CASSRQGGETQYF.